The clone carrying this TCR beta chain was seen many times. One junction end disagrees with the germline gene, perhaps due to a read error. The cDNA came from 5'RACE with 10-nucleotide random UMIs. One entry per CDR3 protein results from TCRdb running MiXCR on the 5' RACE reads. The table records 55,000 or so distinct CDR3 sequences, about 4% of them present only once. The data are from a study of neurological immune-mediated disorders. The CDR3 is made up of 15 amino acids. Germline CDR1 SGDLS, CDR2 YYNGEE. 2 million PBMCs stored at -80 C were the source of the unsorted libraries. J is TRBJ1-5 and V is TRBV9; D might be TRBD1 (5 bases). Material: PBMCs. This TCR came from a man between 45 and 60 years old with multiple sclerosis. The CDR3 coding sequence is TGTGCCAGCAGCGTAGAGGCAGGGCACTCTCAGCCCCAGAATTTT. Translating gives CASSVEAGHSQPQNF. Filled out from reference TRBV9 and TRBJ1-5, the complete variable domain reads DSGVTQTPKHLITATGQRVTLRCSPRSGDLSVYWYQQSLDQGLQFLIQYYNGEERAKGNILERFSAQQFPDLHSELNLSSLELGDSALYFCASSVEAGHSQPQNFGDGTRLSIL.